The 9 T cell receptor beta chains presented below share a single source sample, sequenced in a study of a mutant IDH1 vaccine in newly diagnosed glioma. Described time point: baseline, week 1 (first vaccination visit). Noted treatment: pre-vaccination baseline after standard-of-care therapy. Profiled with immunoSEQ multiplex PCR; TCRdb holds only in-frame clones, not every one. The table includes 80,000 to 100,000 clones, 80% detected once. Sequencing was performed on PBMCs, taken from a glioma patient treated with radiotherapy, temozolomide or both. The receptors come from a man aged 35-49 years with glioma.

The V gene is TRBV30, the J gene TRBJ2-7; D is tentatively TRBD1 or TRBD2 (5 bases each). The germline gives CDR1 GTSNPN, CDR2 SVGIG (reference sequence). This CDR3 is 15 amino acids long. V lost 1 base and J lost 2, with 15 bases in between. The CDR3 DNA reads TGTGCCTGGAGTGCCCCCGGGACGTACACCTACGAGCAGTACTTC. It translates to CAWSAPGTYTYEQYF.

DNA for the CDR3: TGCGCCAGCAGCTCAGGGGACTACGAGCAGTACTTC. Encoded protein: CASSSGDYEQYF. This rearrangement joins TRBV5-1 to TRBJ2-7; D is possibly TRBD1 (6 bases). CDR1 and CDR2 (germline): SGHRS, YFSETQ. This CDR3 comprises 12 residues. The germline V and J ends were trimmed by 3 bases and 3 bases, with 7 bases remaining between them.

The rearrangement links TRBV30 to TRBJ1-2; maybe TRBD1 (6 bases). Trimming removed 8 bases from V and 0 bases from J, with 13 bases in between. Germline lookup yields CDR1 GTSNPN and CDR2 SVGIG (reference sequence). The CDR3 runs 13 residues. CDR3 sequence reads: CAGGFGANYGYTF. In DNA form, the CDR3 reads TGTGCCGGGGGCTTTGGCGCTAACTATGGCTACACCTTC.

This clone was seen a single time. The V call is TRBV7-2, the J call TRBJ2-1, with D unclear. CDR1 and CDR2 (germline): SGHTA, FQGNSA. V was shortened by 0 bases and J by 8 bases, with 14 bases between the two germline ends. This CDR3 is built from 15 residues. The CDR3 here is CASSLAGSLSHEQFF. Written as DNA, the CDR3 is TGTGCCAGCAGCTTAGCCGGGTCCCTAAGCCATGAGCAGTTCTTC.

J is TRBJ2-4 and V is TRBV2, with D tentatively TRBD2 (6 bases). Germline CDR1 and CDR2: SNHLY and FYNNEI. The V and J ends lost 7 bases and 4 bases respectively, with 14 bases between them. This CDR3 is 14 amino acids long. CDR3 DNA: TGTGCCAGCAACGGTGGGACTTTTAAAAACATTCAGTACTTC. Translation: CASNGGTFKNIQYF. The full variable domain, completed using reference TRBV2 and TRBJ2-4, is EPEVTQTPSHQVTQMGQEVILRCVPISNHLYFYWYRQILGQKVEFLVSFYNNEISEKSEIFDDQFSVERPDGSNFTLKIRSTKLEDSAMYFCASNGGTFKNIQYFGAGTRLSVL.

The chain has TRBV27 and TRBJ2-7; D could derive from TRBD1 or TRBD2 (7 bases each). Trimming took off 3 bases at V and 3 bases at J, with 9 bases between the two ends. The CDR3 has 13 amino acids. The germline V gene encodes CDR1 MNHEY and CDR2 SMNVEV (reference sequence). The CDR3 DNA reads as TGTGCCAGCAGTTTCAGGGGGGGCTACGAGCAGTACTTC. Translation: CASSFRGGYEQYF.

This clone was seen just once. CDR3 bases: TGCGCCAGCAGCTTGGGAACGTCTGGGGAGCTGGAGCAGTTCTTC. Its translation is CASSLGTSGELEQFF. J is TRBJ2-1 and V is TRBV5-1; the D gene is possibly TRBD2 (5 bases). CDR3 length equals 15 residues. Per the germline V gene, CDR1 is SGHRS and CDR2 is YFSETQ. Trimming left V 0 bases short and J 10 bases short, with 17 bases between.

The gene calls are TRBV5-6 and TRBJ1-4; D remains unclear. The CDR3 spans 15 residues. V dropped 3 bases and J dropped 3 bases, with 12 bases sitting between them. CDR1 is SGHDT and CDR2 is YYEEEE in the germline V gene. As DNA, the CDR3 is TGTGCCAGCAGCTCTCCGGGAGTTCCTAATGAAAAACTGTTTTTT. It codes for CASSSPGVPNEKLFF.

The V call is TRBV29-1, the J call TRBJ2-4; 7 nucleotides line up with TRBD2. This CDR3 is built from 15 residues. V gave up 4 bases and J gave up 2 bases; unmatched junction bases: 8. Per the germline V gene, CDR1 is SQVTM and CDR2 is ANQGSEA. The chain's CDR3 is CSVGGGFGSKNIQYF. The DNA of the CDR3 is TGCAGCGTTGGGGGAGGGTTTGGGTCCAAAAACATTCAGTACTTC.